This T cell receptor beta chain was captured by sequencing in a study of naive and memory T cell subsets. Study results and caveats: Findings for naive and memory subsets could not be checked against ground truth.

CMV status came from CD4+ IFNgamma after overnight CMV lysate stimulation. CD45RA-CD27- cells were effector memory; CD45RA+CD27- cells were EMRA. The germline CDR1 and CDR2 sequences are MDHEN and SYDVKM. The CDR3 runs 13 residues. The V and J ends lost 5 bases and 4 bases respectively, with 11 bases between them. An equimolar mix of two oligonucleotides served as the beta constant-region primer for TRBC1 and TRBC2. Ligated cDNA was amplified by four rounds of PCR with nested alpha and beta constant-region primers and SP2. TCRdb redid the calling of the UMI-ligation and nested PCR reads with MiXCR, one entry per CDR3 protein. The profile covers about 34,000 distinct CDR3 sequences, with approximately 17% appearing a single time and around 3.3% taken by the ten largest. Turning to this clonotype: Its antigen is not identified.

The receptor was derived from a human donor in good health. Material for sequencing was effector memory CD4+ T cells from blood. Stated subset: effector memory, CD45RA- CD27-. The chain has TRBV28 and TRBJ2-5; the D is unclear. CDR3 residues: CASSPTSTETQYF. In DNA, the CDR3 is TGTGCCAGCAGTCCGACATCTACAGAGACCCAGTACTTC.